The 5 T cell receptor beta chains in this list originate from one sample, sequenced in a study of graft-versus-host responses after intestinal transplantation. These TCRs' antigens remain unknown. Sequencing used immunoSEQ multiplex PCR; TCRdb keeps in-frame clones, though not all of them. The repertoire includes about 90,000 clones, roughly 91% of them detected once, and 0.5% sits in the top ten. This specimen was unstimulated CD8+ T cells sorted from spleen or lymph node cells, taken before intestinal transplant. All receptors derive from a human donor who received an intestinal transplant.

This chain connects TRBV27 to TRBJ1-2, with TRBD1 as a possible D gene (6 bases). V lost 5 bases to trimming and J lost 8 bases, with 15 bases between them. The CDR3 has 13 amino acids. Germline V lookup: CDR1 MNHEY, CDR2 SMNVEV (reference sequence). The CDR3 coding sequence is TGTGCCAGCAGTCCGATCAGGGGAAACGGCTACACCTTC. The encoded protein is CASSPIRGNGYTF.

This clone was seen once. This sequence joins TRBV28 and TRBJ1-4, with 8 bases lining up with TRBD1. CDR1 is MDHEN, CDR2 SYDVKM, per germline. Trimming at V came to 5 bases and at J to 0 bases, leaving 5 bases not matched to a gene. The CDR3 covers 16 residues. The CDR3 spells CASSLTGVATNEKLFF. The DNA for the CDR3 is TGTGCCAGCAGTCTGACAGGGGTGGCAACTAATGAAAAACTGTTTTTT.

The chain carries TRBV12-5 and TRBJ2-2, with a tentative D call TRBD2 (6 bases). V was clipped by 0 bases and J by 0 bases, with 11 bases between them. The CDR3 spans 17 residues. CDR1 is LGHNT and CDR2 is FRNRAP in the germline V gene. The CDR3 loop reads CASGLVQTGANTGELFF. The CDR3 DNA reads TGTGCTAGTGGTTTGGTCCAGACGGGGGCGAACACCGGGGAGCTGTTTTTT.

This chain joins TRBV4-1 and TRBJ2-1; tentative D call: TRBD1 (7 bases). The CDR3 is 18 amino acids. The V and J ends lost 1 base and 3 bases respectively, with 19 bases between them. CDR1 and CDR2 from the germline V gene are MGHRA and YSYEKL. The DNA of the CDR3 is TGCGCCAGCAGCCAAGTGGGACAGCCGGGACTGGGCTACAATGAGCAGTTCTTC. This encodes CASSQVGQPGLGYNEQFF.

The chain has TRBV27 and TRBJ2-7; 7 bases are shared with TRBD2. The V gene end was trimmed by 6 bases and the J gene end by 0 bases; junction bases not matched to a gene: 5. This CDR3 spans 14 amino acids. Looked up from germline, CDR1 is MNHEY and CDR2 is SMNVEV (reference sequence). CDR3 nucleotide sequence: TGTGCCAGCAGCAAGCGGGGCCGCTCCTACGAGCAGTACTTC. It specifies CASSKRGRSYEQYF.